What follows is one T cell receptor (beta chain) and its context. This clone's antigen is unknown. It has no much larger one-base neighbor in the sample; base qualities were not kept. The sample comes from a study of CD8 T cells in Susac syndrome (dated by TCRdb to the late 2010s). For the wider study: Of the Susac syndrome patients who were sequenced, roughly 8 were in clinical remission while more than five had clinically active disease. At blood withdrawal, Susac syndrome patients were either therapy-naive, taking corticosteroids (in some cases with IVIg as well), or taking IVIg alone. Repertoire sequencing was used to test whether CD8+ T cell activation and differentiation in Susac syndrome was antigen driven. The full study reports these points: The CD4+ T cell repertoire of patients with Susac syndrome showed no detectable clonal expansion. The study acknowledged that relatively few individuals were included in the TCR sequencing and HLA analysis.

The V end loses 0 bases and the J end loses 8 bases, and a stretch of 4 bases separates them. The CDR3, from cysteine to phenylalanine, totals 12 residues. Only the CDR3 part of the read is kept: 36 bases, read in frame from the first base. CDR1 is given as MNHNY and CDR2 as SVGAGI, both from the germline V gene (reference sequence). High-throughput TCR beta sequencing profiled peripheral blood CD8+ and CD4+ T cells from healthy donors, Susac syndrome patients and multiple sclerosis patients. Susac syndrome patients met recently defined diagnostic criteria for definite or probable disease. Bulk CD8+ and CD4+ T cells were purified magnetically by negative isolation, whereas CD8+ TEMRA cells were enriched by FACS. Blood was drawn into EDTA tubes, processed within 24 hours, and PBMCs were isolated by density gradient centrifugation. PBMCs intended for TCR sequencing were cryopreserved in liquid nitrogen and thawed later in a water bath at 37 degrees C. The sorted or isolated CD4+, CD8+ and CD8+ TEMRA cells reached a purity of at least 90%.

RNA was extracted using the RNeasy kit, and roughly 0.5 to 1 microgram was reverse transcribed with random hexamers. The immunoSEQ multiplex PCR assay, covering 54 Vbeta and 13 Jbeta segments, was used to amplify TCR beta CDR3 regions. PCR amplification bias was corrected using a synthetic template baseline for primer optimization and computational correction. As for the original processing: Reads were annotated to V, D and J genes per IMGT and analyzed with immunoSEQ Analyzer, keeping only productive sequences. Clonality was calculated as one minus the Shannon entropy normalized by log2 of the number of productive unique sequences. For each patient and control, public and private clones were evaluated among the 100 most prevalent clones. Susac-specific clones were defined as absent from healthy and MS cohorts, 800 to 1,200 published viral clones and other ImmuneACCESS disease sequences. The raw public data were reprocessed by TCRdb itself: fastp quality trimming at Q25, MiXCR clonotype calling, in-frame beta chains only. Rows are combined by CDR3 protein, so each entry shows the most common genes and DNA. TCRdb, rather than the study authors, made the V and J calls. The sample table contains roughly 250,000 distinct CDR3 sequences; only one count was recorded for 95% to 97% of them. The ten largest make up around 0.093% of the sample.

The sample taken for sequencing was CD4+ T cells from PBMCs. The chain employs TRBV6-6 and TRBJ1-4, with the D gene not confidently named. This sequence was found in a human donor with Susac syndrome. Read as DNA, the sequence is TGTGCCAGCAGTTACTCGGGGGAAAAACTGTTTTTT. Its translation is CASSYSGEKLFF.